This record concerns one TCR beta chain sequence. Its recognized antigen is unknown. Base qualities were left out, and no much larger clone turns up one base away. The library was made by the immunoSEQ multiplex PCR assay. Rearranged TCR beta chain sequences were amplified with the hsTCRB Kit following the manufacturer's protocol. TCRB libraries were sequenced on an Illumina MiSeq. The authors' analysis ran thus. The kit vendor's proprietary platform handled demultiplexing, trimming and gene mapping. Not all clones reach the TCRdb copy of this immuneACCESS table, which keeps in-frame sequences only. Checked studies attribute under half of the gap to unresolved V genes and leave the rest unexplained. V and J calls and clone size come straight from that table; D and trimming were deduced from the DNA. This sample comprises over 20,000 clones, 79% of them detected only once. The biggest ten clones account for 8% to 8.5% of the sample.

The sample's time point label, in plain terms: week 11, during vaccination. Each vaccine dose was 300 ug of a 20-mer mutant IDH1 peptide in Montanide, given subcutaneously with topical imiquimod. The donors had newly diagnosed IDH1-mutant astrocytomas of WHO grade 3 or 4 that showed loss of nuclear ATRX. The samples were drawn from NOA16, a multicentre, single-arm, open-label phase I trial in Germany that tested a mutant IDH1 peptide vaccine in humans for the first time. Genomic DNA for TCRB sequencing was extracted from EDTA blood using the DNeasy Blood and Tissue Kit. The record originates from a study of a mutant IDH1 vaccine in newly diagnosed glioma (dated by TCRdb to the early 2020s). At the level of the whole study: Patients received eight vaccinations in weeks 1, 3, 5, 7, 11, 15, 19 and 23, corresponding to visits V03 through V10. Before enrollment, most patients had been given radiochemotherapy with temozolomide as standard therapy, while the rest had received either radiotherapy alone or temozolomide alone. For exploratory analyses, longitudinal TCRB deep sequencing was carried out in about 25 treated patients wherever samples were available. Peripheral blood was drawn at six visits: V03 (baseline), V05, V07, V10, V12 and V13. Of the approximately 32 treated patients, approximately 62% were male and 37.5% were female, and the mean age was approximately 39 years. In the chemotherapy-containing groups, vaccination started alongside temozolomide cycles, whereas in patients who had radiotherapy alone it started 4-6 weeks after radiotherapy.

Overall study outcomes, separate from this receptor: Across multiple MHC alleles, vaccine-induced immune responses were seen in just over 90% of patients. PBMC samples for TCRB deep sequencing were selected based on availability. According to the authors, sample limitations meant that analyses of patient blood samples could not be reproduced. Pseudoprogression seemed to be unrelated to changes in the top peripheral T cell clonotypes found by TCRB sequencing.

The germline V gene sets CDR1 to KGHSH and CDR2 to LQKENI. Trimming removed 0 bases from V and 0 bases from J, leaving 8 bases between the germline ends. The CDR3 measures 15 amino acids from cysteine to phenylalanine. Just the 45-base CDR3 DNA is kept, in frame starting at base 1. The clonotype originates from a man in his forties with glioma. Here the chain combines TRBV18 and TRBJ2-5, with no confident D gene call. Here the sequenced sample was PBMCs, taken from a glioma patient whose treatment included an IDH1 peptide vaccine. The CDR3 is CASSPPTLDQETQYF. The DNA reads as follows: TGTGCCAGCTCACCACCCACGCTAGACCAAGAGACCCAGTACTTC.